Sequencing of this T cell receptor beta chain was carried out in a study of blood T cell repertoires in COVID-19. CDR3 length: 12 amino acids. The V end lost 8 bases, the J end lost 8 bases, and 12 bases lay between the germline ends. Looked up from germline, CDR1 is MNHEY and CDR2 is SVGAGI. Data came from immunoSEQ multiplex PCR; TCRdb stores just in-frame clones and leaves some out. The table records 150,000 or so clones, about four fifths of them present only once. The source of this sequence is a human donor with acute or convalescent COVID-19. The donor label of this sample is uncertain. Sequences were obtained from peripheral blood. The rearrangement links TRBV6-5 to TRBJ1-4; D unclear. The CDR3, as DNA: TGTGCCAGCGCTACCGGAGGGGAAAAACTGTTTTTT. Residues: CASATGGEKLFF.